The text below deals with one T cell receptor beta chain. The antigen is not known. The data stem from a study of stem cell transplantation in POMP-related autoinflammatory disease. Study context: CD8+ T cells were low and CD4+ cells naive-skewed before transplant. Broader study findings: In patients with PRAID, every analyzed T-cell subset tended to show lower diversity and higher clonality. Unique TRB V-J gene pairings were limited in number in patients with PRAID.

V gave up 5 bases and J gave up 8 bases, with 22 bases separating them. CDR3 length: 16 amino acids. Germline V gives CDR1 SGHTA, CDR2 FQGNSA. Sequencing was performed with immunoSEQ multiplex PCR; in TCRdb, only in-frame clones are kept and a portion is missing. The sample yields more than 25,000 clones, around 88% seen once. The sequence derives from a human donor with POMP-related autoinflammation and immune dysregulation (PRAID). The rearrangement joins TRBV7-2 to TRBJ2-1; perhaps TRBD1 as D (6 bases). The sample in question was CD4+ T cells from PBMCs, obtained before stem cell transplantation. The CDR3 loop is CASSRKGWGRVDEQFF. The CDR3 DNA reads TGTGCCAGCAGCCGAAAGGGTTGGGGGCGCGTTGATGAGCAGTTCTTC.